Listed below are T cell receptor beta chains from one sample, sequenced in a study of a mutant IDH1 vaccine in newly diagnosed glioma. Profiled with immunoSEQ multiplex PCR; TCRdb holds only in-frame clones, not every one. The sample contains about 68,000 clones, 79% of which appear only once. Material: PBMCs, obtained from a glioma patient treated with radiotherapy, temozolomide or both. These receptors came from a man in his fifties with glioma. Each CDR3 is given with its conserved first and last residue. D genes are given only for firm matches. Size is stated for part of the rows, as once, few or many counts, or as a class when the clone is expanded.

cdr3_aa cdr3_nt cdr3_length d_call clone_size j_call v_call
CASSLEGGEKYF TGCGCCAGCAGCTTGGAAGGGGGCGAAAAGTACTTC 12 TRBD1 NA TRBJ2-7 TRBV5-1
CAIGTGFYEQYF TGTGCCATCGGGACGGGATTCTACGAGCAGTACTTC 12 NA NA TRBJ2-7 TRBV6-1
CASSSPDRGSYEQYF TGTGCCAGCAGTTCCCCGGACAGGGGGTCTTACGAGCAGTACTTC 15 TRBD1 NA TRBJ2-7 TRBV6-5
CASRETGSNYGYTF TGTGCCAGTAGAGAAACAGGATCTAACTATGGCTACACCTTC 14 NA NA TRBJ1-2 TRBV19
CSVSQQGGNTGELFF TGCAGCGTTTCGCAACAGGGGGGGAACACCGGGGAGCTGTTTTTT 15 TRBD1 NA TRBJ2-2 TRBV29-1
CASSPDGTGNTIYF TGTGCCAGCAGCCCCGACGGGACTGGAAACACCATATATTTT 14 NA once TRBJ1-3 TRBV9
CASRPLVREDEKLFF TGTGCCAGCAGACCCCTGGTCAGGGAGGATGAAAAACTGTTTTTT 15 NA many TRBJ1-4 TRBV6-1
CAIMGTGWGGANVLTF TGTGCCATCATGGGGACAGGGTGGGGTGGGGCCAACGTCCTGACTTTC 16 TRBD1 once TRBJ2-6 TRBV10-3
CASSQDSGGATEAFF TGTGCCAGCAGCCAAGATTCCGGGGGCGCGACTGAAGCTTTCTTT 15 NA NA TRBJ1-1 TRBV4-2
CASSSNYQPQHF TGTGCCAGCAGCTCAAACTATCAGCCCCAGCATTTT 12 NA NA TRBJ1-5 TRBV5-6
CASSARALRDRGQCYTF TGTGCCAGCAGCGCTCGGGCCCTCCGGGACAGGGGGCAATGCTACACCTTC 17 NA NA TRBJ1-2 TRBV21-1
CASSYGADYGYTF TGTGCCAGCAGTTACGGGGCGGACTATGGCTACACCTTC 13 NA NA TRBJ1-2 TRBV6-5
CASSEAGISNYGYTF TGTGCCAGCAGTGAAGCCGGGATTTCTAACTATGGCTACACCTTC 15 NA NA TRBJ1-2 TRBV2
CASSLDGTGVDEQFF TGCGCCAGCAGCTTGGACGGGACAGGGGTAGATGAGCAGTTCTTC 15 TRBD1 NA TRBJ2-1 TRBV5-1
CASSQDYGGRDEKLFF TGCGCCAGCAGCCAAGATTACGGGGGGCGGGATGAAAAACTGTTTTTT 16 NA NA TRBJ1-4 TRBV4-1
CSVATRSGNTIYF TGCAGCGTTGCGACCCGCTCTGGAAACACCATATATTTT 13 NA NA TRBJ1-3 TRBV29-1
CASSLAQGLNTEAFF TGCGCCAGCAGCTTGGCACAGGGACTGAACACTGAAGCTTTCTTT 15 NA NA TRBJ1-1 TRBV5-1
CASSLLAATEAFF TGTGCCAGCAGCTTATTGGCAGCCACTGAAGCTTTCTTT 13 NA NA TRBJ1-1 TRBV7-9
CASSQGDTYNEQFF TGCGCCAGCTCTCAGGGGGACACCTACAATGAGCAGTTCTTC 14 TRBD1 NA TRBJ2-1 TRBV5-1
CASSLISSGNTIYF TGTGCCAGCAGTTTAATCAGCTCTGGAAACACCATATATTTT 14 NA NA TRBJ1-3 TRBV28
CATSRDAGASEQYF TGTGCCACCAGCAGAGATGCTGGGGCTAGCGAGCAGTACTTC 14 NA NA TRBJ2-7 TRBV15
CASSLRDSPLHF TGTGCCAGCAGCCTTCGGGACTCACCCCTCCACTTT 12 NA NA TRBJ1-6 TRBV6-5
CASSDRGLDSPLHF TGTGCCAGCAGTGACCGGGGGCTTGATTCACCCCTCCACTTT 14 NA once TRBJ1-6 TRBV2
CASSYRVTDTQYF TGTGCCAGCAGCTACAGGGTAACGGATACGCAGTATTTT 13 NA NA TRBJ2-3 TRBV7-2
CATRDKIWTEAFF TGTGCCACCCGGGACAAAATTTGGACTGAAGCTTTCTTT 13 NA NA TRBJ1-1 TRBV15
CTFNFGGGLPRDTQYF TGCACCTTTAACTTCGGGGGGGGCCTTCCCCGGGATACGCAGTATTTT 16 TRBD2 once TRBJ2-3 TRBV29-1
CATSRGATYGYTF TGTGCCACCAGCAGGGGGGCGACCTATGGCTACACCTTC 13 NA NA TRBJ1-2 TRBV15
CATSPDRVNTEAFF TGTGCCACCAGCCCTGACAGGGTGAACACTGAAGCTTTCTTT 14 TRBD1 NA TRBJ1-1 TRBV15
CASSPQGGELFF TGTGCCAGTAGTCCGCAGGGCGGGGAGCTGTTTTTT 12 NA NA TRBJ2-2 TRBV19
CASILGGAGGELFF TGTGCCAGCATTCTGGGGGGGGCTGGCGGGGAGCTGTTTTTT 14 NA NA TRBJ2-2 TRBV28
CASSQEMVNSGANVLTF TGTGCCAGCAGCCAGGAAATGGTCAACTCTGGGGCCAACGTCCTGACTTTC 17 NA NA TRBJ2-6 TRBV4-2
CASSYSGPGANEKLFF TGTGCCAGCAGTTACTCGGGACCGGGGGCTAATGAAAAACTGTTTTTT 16 NA NA TRBJ1-4 TRBV6-5
CASSSHRDGVGTEAFF TGTGCCAGCAGCTCCCACCGGGATGGAGTGGGGACTGAAGCTTTCTTT 16 NA NA TRBJ1-1 TRBV7-9
CASSLSPTVGTGELFF TGTGCCAGCAGCTTATCCCCTACCGTGGGCACCGGGGAGCTGTTTTTT 16 NA NA TRBJ2-2 TRBV7-6
CAISEQREGEQYF TGTGCCATCAGTGAACAGAGGGAAGGGGAGCAGTACTTC 13 NA once TRBJ2-7 TRBV10-3
CASSLAGGTDTQYF TGCGCCAGCAGCTTGGCCGGGGGCACAGATACGCAGTATTTT 14 NA NA TRBJ2-3 TRBV5-1
CASSLMGQRNTEAFF TGCGCCAGCAGCTTGATGGGGCAACGGAACACTGAAGCTTTCTTT 15 NA NA TRBJ1-1 TRBV5-1